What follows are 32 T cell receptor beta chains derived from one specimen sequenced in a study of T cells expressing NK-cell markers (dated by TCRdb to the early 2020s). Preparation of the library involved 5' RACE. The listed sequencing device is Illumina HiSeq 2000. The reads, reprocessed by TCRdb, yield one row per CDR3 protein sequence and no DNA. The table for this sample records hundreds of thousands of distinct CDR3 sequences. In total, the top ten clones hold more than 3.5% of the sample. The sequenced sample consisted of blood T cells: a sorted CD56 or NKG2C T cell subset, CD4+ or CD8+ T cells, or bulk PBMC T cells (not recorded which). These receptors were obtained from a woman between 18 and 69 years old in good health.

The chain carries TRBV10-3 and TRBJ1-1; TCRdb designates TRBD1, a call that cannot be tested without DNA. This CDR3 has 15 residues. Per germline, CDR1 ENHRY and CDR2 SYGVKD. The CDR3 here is CAISESSRAGTEAFF.

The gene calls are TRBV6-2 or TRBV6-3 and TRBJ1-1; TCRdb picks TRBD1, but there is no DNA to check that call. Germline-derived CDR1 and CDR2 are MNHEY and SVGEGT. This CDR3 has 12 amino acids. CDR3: CASSLPYTEAFF.

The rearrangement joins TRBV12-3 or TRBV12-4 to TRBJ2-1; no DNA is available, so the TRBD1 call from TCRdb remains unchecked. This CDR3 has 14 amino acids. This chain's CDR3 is CASSFRDTYNEQFF.

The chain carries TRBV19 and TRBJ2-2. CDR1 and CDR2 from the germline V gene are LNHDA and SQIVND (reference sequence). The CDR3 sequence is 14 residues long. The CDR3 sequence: CASSIEANTGELFF.

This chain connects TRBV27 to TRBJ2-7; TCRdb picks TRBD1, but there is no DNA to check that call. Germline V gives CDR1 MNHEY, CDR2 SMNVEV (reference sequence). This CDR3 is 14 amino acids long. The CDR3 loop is CASSPTWGSYEQYF.

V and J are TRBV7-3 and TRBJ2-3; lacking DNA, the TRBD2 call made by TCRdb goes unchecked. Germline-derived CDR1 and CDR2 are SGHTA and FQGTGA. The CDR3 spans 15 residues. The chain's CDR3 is CASSFIAGGSDTQYF.

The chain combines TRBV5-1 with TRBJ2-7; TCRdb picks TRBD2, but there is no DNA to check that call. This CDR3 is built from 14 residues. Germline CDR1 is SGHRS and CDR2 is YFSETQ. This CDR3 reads CASRGLAGAREQYF.

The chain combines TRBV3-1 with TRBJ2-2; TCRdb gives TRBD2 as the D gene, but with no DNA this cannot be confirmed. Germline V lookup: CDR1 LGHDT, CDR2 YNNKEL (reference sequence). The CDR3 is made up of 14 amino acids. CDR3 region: CASSQLRAAGELFF.

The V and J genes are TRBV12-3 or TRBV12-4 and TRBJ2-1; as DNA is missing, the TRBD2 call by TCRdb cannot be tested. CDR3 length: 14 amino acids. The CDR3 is CASRDSGRADEQFF.

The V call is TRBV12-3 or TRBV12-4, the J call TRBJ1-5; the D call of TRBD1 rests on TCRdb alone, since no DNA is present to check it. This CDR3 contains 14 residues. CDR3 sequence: CASSLRRGNQPQHF.

CDR3 amino acids: CATSKGLDYNEQFF. V gene TRBV15 combines with J gene TRBJ2-1; TCRdb reports TRBD2, a call that lacks DNA to check it against. CDR1 and CDR2 from the germline V gene are LNHNV and YYDKDF (reference sequence). The length of the CDR3 is 14 residues.

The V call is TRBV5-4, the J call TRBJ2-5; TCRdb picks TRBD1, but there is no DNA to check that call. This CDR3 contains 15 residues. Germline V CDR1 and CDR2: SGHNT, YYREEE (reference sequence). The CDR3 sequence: CASRHARGPQETQYF.

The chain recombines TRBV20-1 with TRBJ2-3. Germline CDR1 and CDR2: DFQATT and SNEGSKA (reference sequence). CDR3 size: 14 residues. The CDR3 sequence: CSARDPLGTDTQYF.

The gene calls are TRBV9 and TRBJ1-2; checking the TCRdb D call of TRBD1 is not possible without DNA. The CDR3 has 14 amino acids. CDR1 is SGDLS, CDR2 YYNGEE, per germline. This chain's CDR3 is CASTQITGPSGYTF. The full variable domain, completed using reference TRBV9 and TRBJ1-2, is DSGVTQTPKHLITATGQRVTLRCSPRSGDLSVYWYQQSLDQGLQFLIQYYNGEERAKGNILERFSAQQFPDLHSELNLSSLELGDSALYFCASTQITGPSGYTFGSGTRLTVV.

Here the CDR3 reads CASSSPGQANYGYTF. The genes are TRBV6-5 and TRBJ1-2; the D call from TCRdb, TRBD1, cannot be confirmed without DNA. Germline V lookup: CDR1 MNHEY, CDR2 SVGAGI. CDR3 length: 15 amino acids.

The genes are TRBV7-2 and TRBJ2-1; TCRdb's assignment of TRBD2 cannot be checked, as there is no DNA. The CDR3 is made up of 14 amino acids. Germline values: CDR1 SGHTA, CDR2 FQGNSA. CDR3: CASSRDPSLVKQFF.

The CDR3 sequence is CASSSGQITTNEKLFF. This rearrangement joins TRBV7-9 to TRBJ1-4; TCRdb gives TRBD1 as the D gene, but with no DNA this cannot be confirmed. This CDR3 comprises 16 residues. The germline V gene has CDR1 SEHNR and CDR2 FQNEAQ (reference sequence).

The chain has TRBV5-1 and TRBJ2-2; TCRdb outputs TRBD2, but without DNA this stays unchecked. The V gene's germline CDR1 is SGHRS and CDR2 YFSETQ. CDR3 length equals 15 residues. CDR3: CASSPGLGSTGELFF.

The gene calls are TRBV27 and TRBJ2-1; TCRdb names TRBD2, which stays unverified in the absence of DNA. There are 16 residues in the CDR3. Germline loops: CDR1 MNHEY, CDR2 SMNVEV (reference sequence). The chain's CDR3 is CASSPIAGKGYNEQFF.

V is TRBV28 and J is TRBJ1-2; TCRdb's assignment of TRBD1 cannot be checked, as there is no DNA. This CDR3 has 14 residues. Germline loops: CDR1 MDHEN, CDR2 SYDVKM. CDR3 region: CASSLTGGYYGYTF.

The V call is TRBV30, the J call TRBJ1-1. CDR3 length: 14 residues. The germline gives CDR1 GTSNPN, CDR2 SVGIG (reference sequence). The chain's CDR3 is CAWRSQWRGTEAFF.

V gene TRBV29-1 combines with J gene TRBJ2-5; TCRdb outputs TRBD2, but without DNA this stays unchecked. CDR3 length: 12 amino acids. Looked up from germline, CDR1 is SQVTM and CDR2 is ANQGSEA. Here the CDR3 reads CSVASTQETQYF.

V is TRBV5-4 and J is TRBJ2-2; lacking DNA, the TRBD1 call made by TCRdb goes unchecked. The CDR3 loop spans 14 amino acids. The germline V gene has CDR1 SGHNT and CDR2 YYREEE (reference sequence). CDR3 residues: CASSFYRGTGELFF.

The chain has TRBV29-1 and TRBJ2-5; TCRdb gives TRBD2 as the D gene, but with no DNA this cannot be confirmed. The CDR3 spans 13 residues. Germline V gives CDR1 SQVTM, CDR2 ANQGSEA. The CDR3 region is CSVGSGSRETQYF.

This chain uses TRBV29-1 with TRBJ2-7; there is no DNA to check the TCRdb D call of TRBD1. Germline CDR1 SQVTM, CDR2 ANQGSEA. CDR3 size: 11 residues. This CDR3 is CSVDQGYEQYF.

CDR3 region: CASSQVSAGESYNEQFF. This chain uses TRBV4-2 with TRBJ2-1; TCRdb names TRBD2, which stays unverified in the absence of DNA. Germline CDR1 and CDR2: LGHNA and YNFKEQ. The CDR3 is 17 amino acids.

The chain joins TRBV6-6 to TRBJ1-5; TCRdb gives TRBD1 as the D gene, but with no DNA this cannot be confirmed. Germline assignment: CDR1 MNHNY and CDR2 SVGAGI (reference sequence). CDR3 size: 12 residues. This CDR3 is CASSPGNQPQHF.

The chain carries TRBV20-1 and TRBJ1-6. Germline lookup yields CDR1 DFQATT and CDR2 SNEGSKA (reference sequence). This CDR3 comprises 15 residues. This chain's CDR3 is CSARDLPGGNSPLHF.

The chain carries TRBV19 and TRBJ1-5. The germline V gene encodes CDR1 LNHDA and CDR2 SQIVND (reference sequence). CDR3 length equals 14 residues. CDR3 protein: CASTPQYSGQPQHF.

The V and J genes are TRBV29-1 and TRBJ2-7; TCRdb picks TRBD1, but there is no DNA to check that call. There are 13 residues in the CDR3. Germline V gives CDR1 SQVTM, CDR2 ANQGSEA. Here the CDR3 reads CSGGTGGGYEQYF.

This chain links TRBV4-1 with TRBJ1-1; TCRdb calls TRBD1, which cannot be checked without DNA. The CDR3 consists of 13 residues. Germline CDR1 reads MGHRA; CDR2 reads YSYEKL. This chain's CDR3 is CASSWKGATEAFF.

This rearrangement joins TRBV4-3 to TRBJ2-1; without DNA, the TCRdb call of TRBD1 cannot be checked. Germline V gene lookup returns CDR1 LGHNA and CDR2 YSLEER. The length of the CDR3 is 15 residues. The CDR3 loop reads CASSHLTGSRGEQFF.